The rows below give T cell receptor beta chains drawn from one sample of a study of shared clonotypes between healthy human individuals. Libraries were prepared by immunoSEQ multiplex PCR; TCRdb keeps only in-frame clonotypes and omits some of them. This table has around 2,000,000 clones, about 95% appearing once. The sample consisted of naive CD8+ T cells sorted from blood. The origin of the receptors is a young man in good health. CDR3s include the opening cysteine and the closing phenylalanine or tryptophan. Fields, in order: clone size, D gene, V gene, J gene, CDR3 protein, CDR3 DNA. A D gene is named only where the DNA matches it firmly. Size values are once, few and many counts, or a class for expanded clones, and some rows have none.

-	-	TRBV5-1	TRBJ1-2	CASSLGVPYGDDYGYTF	TGCGCCAGCAGCTTGGGAGTGCCCTACGGGGACGACTATGGCTACACCTTC
-	TRBD2	TRBV6-1	TRBJ2-7	CAGAGGYEQYF	TGTGCCGGCGCGGGGGGCTACGAGCAGTACTTC
-	-	TRBV6-1	TRBJ2-1	CASSEGRRTYNEQFF	TGTGCCAGCAGTGAAGGAAGACGAACCTACAATGAGCAGTTCTTC
-	TRBD2	TRBV10-1	TRBJ2-7	CASSDRLAGDEQYF	TGCGCCAGCAGTGACCGGCTAGCGGGAGACGAGCAGTACTTC
-	-	TRBV27	TRBJ2-5	CASSRGGAGETQYF	TGTGCCAGCAGTCGAGGGGGGGCGGGAGAGACCCAGTACTTC
-	-	TRBV27	TRBJ1-1	CASSFLGTEGAFF	TGTGCCAGCAGTTTTCTAGGGACGGAGGGAGCTTTCTTT
-	-	TRBV27	TRBJ2-3	CASSLGAGAPIDTQYF	TGTGCCAGCAGTTTGGGGGCGGGAGCACCCATAGATACGCAGTATTTT
-	-	TRBV5-6	TRBJ1-2	CASSPGGTHGYTF	TGTGCCAGCAGCCCTGGCGGGACTCACGGCTACACCTTC
once	-	TRBV7-3	TRBJ2-3	CASSSNTGDTQYF	TGTGCCAGCAGCTCGAACACCGGAGATACGCAGTATTTT
once	TRBD2	TRBV19	TRBJ2-1	CASSIESSGAHNEQFF	TGTGCCAGTAGTATAGAGTCTAGCGGGGCCCACAATGAGCAGTTCTTC
-	TRBD1	TRBV4-1	TRBJ2-7	CASSFRQGAIYEQYF	TGCGCCAGCAGCTTCCGACAGGGGGCGATCTACGAGCAGTACTTC
-	-	TRBV2	TRBJ2-7	CASSEDRNLNYEQYF	TGTGCCAGCAGTGAAGATCGTAACCTGAACTACGAGCAGTACTTC
-	-	TRBV28	TRBJ1-1	CASSFPAGEEAFF	TGTGCCAGCAGTTTCCCGGCAGGGGAAGAAGCTTTCTTT
-	TRBD2	TRBV6-6	TRBJ2-3	CASNLAGGGDTQYF	TGTGCCAGCAACCTAGCGGGAGGAGGCGATACGCAGTATTTT
-	TRBD1	TRBV6-1	TRBJ2-1	CASSEVRGGGSDEQFF	TGTGCCAGCAGTGAAGTAAGAGGGGGCGGATCGGATGAGCAGTTCTTC
-	-	TRBV2	TRBJ2-7	CASSAEDYEQYF	TGTGCCAGCAGTGCTGAGGACTACGAGCAGTACTTC
-	-	TRBV10-2	TRBJ1-4	CASSDPGGEGYEKLFF	TGCGCCAGCAGTGACCCGGGGGGAGAAGGGTATGAAAAACTGTTTTTT